This T cell receptor (beta chain) was observed in a study of blood T cell repertoires in COVID-19. The protocol was immunoSEQ multiplex PCR, while the TCRdb copy is restricted to in-frame clones and leaves out a portion. The sample consists of a few hundred thousand clones, about 91% of them appearing once. Trimming took 3 bases from V and 7 from J; bases not matched to a gene: 2. Germline V lookup: CDR1 DFQATT, CDR2 SNEGSKA (reference sequence). This CDR3 has 14 amino acids. In its sample, this clone was seen a few times. Sequenced material: PBMCs or T cells enriched from blood (not recorded which). The chain employs TRBV20-1 and TRBJ2-1, with TRBD2 matching 14 bases. This clonotype was obtained from a woman aged 18 to 35 who had recovered from COVID-19. CDR3 sequence reads: CSASGTSGRNEQFF. The CDR3 coding sequence is TGCAGTGCTAGTGGGACTAGCGGGAGAAATGAGCAGTTCTTC.